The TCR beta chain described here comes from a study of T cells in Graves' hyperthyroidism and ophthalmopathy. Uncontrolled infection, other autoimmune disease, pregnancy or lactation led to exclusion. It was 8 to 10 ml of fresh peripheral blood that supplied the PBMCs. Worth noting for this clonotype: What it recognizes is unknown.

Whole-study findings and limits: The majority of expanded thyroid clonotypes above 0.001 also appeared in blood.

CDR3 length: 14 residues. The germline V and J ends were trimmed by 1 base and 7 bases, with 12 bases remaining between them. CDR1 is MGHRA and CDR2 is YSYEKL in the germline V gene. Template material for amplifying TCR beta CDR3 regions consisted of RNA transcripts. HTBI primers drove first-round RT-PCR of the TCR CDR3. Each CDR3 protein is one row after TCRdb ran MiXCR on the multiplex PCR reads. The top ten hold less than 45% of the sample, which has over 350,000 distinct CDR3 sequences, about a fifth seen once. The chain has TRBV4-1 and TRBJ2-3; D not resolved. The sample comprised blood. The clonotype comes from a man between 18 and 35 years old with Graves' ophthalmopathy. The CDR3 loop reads CASSQGWWGNTQYF. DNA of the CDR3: TGCGCCAGCAGCCAAGGGTGGTGGGGAAATACGCAGTATTTT.